This T cell receptor beta chain is from a study of prognosis after radiotherapy for stage I lung cancer. Findings and limits, study-wide: Among expanded TCR clones, tumor specificity was not determined.

About this clonotype: Antigen specificity is unknown.

Every patient was node-negative on CT and PET/CT and lacked prior chemotherapy, radiotherapy or other malignancies. Two rounds of multiplex PCR amplified TCR beta CDR3 from genomic DNA. Round-one PCR had primers specific to each TRBV and TRBJ gene. TCRdb re-analysed the multiplex PCR reads in MiXCR, keeping a single row per CDR3 protein. The table lists 25,000 to 35,000 distinct CDR3 sequences, under 60% of them singletons. The clonotype originates from a donor over 45 with non-small cell lung cancer. The sequences come from PBMCs, collected before or after stereotactic body radiation therapy (not recorded which).

CDR3 residues: CSAKRTGEWDTEAFF. The DNA of the CDR3 is TGCAGTGCCAAGCGGACAGGGGAGTGGGACACTGAAGCTTTCTTT. The chain has TRBV20-1 and TRBJ1-1, with 9 bases matching TRBD1. CDR1 is DFQATT and CDR2 is SNEGSKA in the germline V gene (reference sequence). Germline trimming cut 6 bases from V and 3 bases from J; bases unmatched to any gene: 11. The length of the CDR3 is 15 residues.